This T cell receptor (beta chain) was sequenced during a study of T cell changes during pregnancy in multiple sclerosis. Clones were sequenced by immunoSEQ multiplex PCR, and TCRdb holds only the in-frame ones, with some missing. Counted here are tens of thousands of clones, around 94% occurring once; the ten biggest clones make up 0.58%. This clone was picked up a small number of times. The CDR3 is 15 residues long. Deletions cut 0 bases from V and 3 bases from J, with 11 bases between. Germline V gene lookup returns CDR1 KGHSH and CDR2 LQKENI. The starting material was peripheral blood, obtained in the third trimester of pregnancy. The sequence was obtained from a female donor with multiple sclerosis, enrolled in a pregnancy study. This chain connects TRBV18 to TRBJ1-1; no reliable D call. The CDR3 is CASSPPVQEDTEAFF. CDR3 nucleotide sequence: TGTGCCAGCTCACCACCGGTCCAGGAAGACACTGAAGCTTTCTTT.